This is a list of T cell receptor beta chains from one sample in a study of blood T cell repertoires in COVID-19. Profiling relied on immunoSEQ multiplex PCR, and the TCRdb table lists in-frame clones only, not all of them. The sample has 25,000 or so clones; about 83% are singletons. The sequenced sample consisted of peripheral blood. Every receptor here comes from an older man with active COVID-19. The CDR3 runs from the conserved cysteine through the conserved F or W. The D gene is left open where the match is weak. Clone size is stated in some rows and not others, as once, few, many or a class when expanded.

d_call: .
j_call: TRBJ1-5
v_call: TRBV5-6
clone_size: .
cdr3_nt: TGTGCCAGCAGCTTGGCCGCCAGGGTTGGTCAGCCCCAGCATTTT
cdr3_aa: CASSLAARVGQPQHF

d_call: TRBD2
j_call: TRBJ2-3
v_call: TRBV9
clone_size: few
cdr3_nt: TGTGCCAGCAGCAAGCGGGGAAACACAGATACGCAGTATTTT
cdr3_aa: CASSKRGNTDTQYF

d_call: .
j_call: TRBJ1-1
v_call: TRBV6-1
clone_size: .
cdr3_nt: TGTGCCAGCAGTGAAGCGTGGGGGGGACATACGAACACTGAAGCTTTCTTT
cdr3_aa: CASSEAWGGHTNTEAFF

d_call: .
j_call: TRBJ1-5
v_call: TRBV5-1
clone_size: few
cdr3_nt: TGCGCCAGCAGCTTAGGACAGAATCAGCCCCAGCATTTT
cdr3_aa: CASSLGQNQPQHF

d_call: TRBD1
j_call: TRBJ1-4
v_call: TRBV10-2
clone_size: .
cdr3_nt: TGCGCCAGCAGGAAAGCCGGACAGGGGAGAGGAACTAATGAAAAACTGTTTTTT
cdr3_aa: CASRKAGQGRGTNEKLFF

d_call: TRBD1
j_call: TRBJ1-4
v_call: TRBV19
clone_size: .
cdr3_nt: TGTGCCAGTAGCAGGACAGGGGAGGGGAAACTGTTTTTT
cdr3_aa: CASSRTGEGKLFF

d_call: .
j_call: TRBJ1-2
v_call: TRBV27
clone_size: few
cdr3_nt: TGTGCCAGCAGTCTTGACGGCCGGACAGACCTCTATGGCTACACCTTC
cdr3_aa: CASSLDGRTDLYGYTF

d_call: .
j_call: TRBJ2-2
v_call: TRBV7-9
clone_size: .
cdr3_nt: TGTGCCAGCAGCTTAGTTTTGGGGGCGGACACCGGGGAGCTGTTTTTT
cdr3_aa: CASSLVLGADTGELFF

d_call: .
j_call: TRBJ2-3
v_call: TRBV5-1
clone_size: .
cdr3_nt: TGCGCCAGCAGCCCCACCCGGCGGCTAAGCTCGGATACGCAGTATTTT
cdr3_aa: CASSPTRRLSSDTQYF

d_call: TRBD2
j_call: TRBJ2-7
v_call: TRBV5-1
clone_size: .
cdr3_nt: TGCGCCAGCAGCTTGTTAGCGGGAGAATACGAGCAGTACTTC
cdr3_aa: CASSLLAGEYEQYF

d_call: .
j_call: TRBJ2-2
v_call: TRBV6-5
clone_size: .
cdr3_nt: TGTGCCAGCAGTTACTCGAGGAGAACGAACACCGGGGAGCTGTTTTTT
cdr3_aa: CASSYSRRTNTGELFF